This T cell receptor (beta chain) is from a study of regulatory T cells in long-lasting Graves disease listed by TCRdb under 2021. Broadly, across the study: Persistent Graves' disease meant more than 5 years of antithyroid drug treatment with TSH receptor autoantibodies that stayed positive. This study used TCR sequencing and RNA sequencing of peripheral blood to compare persistent Graves' disease patients against newly diagnosed Graves' disease patients. The study was registered as a clinical trial and conducted in China. TCR sequencing covered 13 persistent and 20 newly diagnosed Graves' disease patients, some 33 samples in total. Persistent Graves' disease patients in the clinical cohort had taken antithyroid drugs for about 10.3 years on average.

This clonotype was counted a few times. The specificity of this receptor is unknown. Per-nucleotide qualities are absent, and no much larger clonotype sits a single base away. Library preparation used multiplex PCR. TCRdb shows the sequencer as Illumina HiSeq 4000. iRepertoire HTBI primers and Arm-PCR amplification of CDR3 regions were used to construct TCR beta libraries. Gel purification was performed on PCR products prior to sequencing. Turning to the authors' computational methods: Gene usage analysis of CDR3 amino acid clonotypes relied on the approximately 68 TRBV and 13 to 15 TRBJ segments identified across samples. COPE and FqMerger were used to merge the filtered high-quality paired reads into contigs. Contigs were aligned with BLAST to IMGT TRBV, TRBD and TRBJ reference genes, and CDR3 was defined per IMGT. Any clonotype with a frequency above 0.1% was classified as a highly expanded clone. Repertoire diversity was measured by Shannon entropy, and V-J evenness by the Gini coefficient. A clonotype found in more than one individual was treated as public. TCRdb passed the public sequencing reads through fastp at Q25 and MiXCR, retaining productive beta sequences. Each entry merges the rows of one CDR3 protein and shows their most common DNA and genes. Clone size and V and J calls follow TCRdb, not the original study. This sample gives some 420,000 distinct CDR3 sequences in total; roughly 22% of them show up just once. Of the sample, about 12% is held by the ten largest clones.

The intended sense of this specimen's time point label: persistent/refractory GD, antithyroid drugs over 5 years with positive TRAb. For both TCR sequencing and RNA sequencing, RNA was extracted from PBMCs in TRIzol. The diagnosis of Graves' disease followed American Thyroid Association guidelines. The patients came from an endocrinology department in Xi'an, China. From each patient, 7.5 to 9.5 milliliters of peripheral blood was collected into an EDTA anticoagulant tube. Ficoll Paque Plus density gradient separation was used to isolate PBMCs, and no additional T cell sorting was done. An Agilent 2100 Bioanalyzer and agarose gel were used to assess RNA quality, and a NanoDrop 2000 was used to measure RNA concentration. Taken from cysteine to phenylalanine, the CDR3 has 15 residues. Of all the DNA, just the CDR3 is kept, 45 bases in frame from base 1. For CDR1 and CDR2, the germline V gene lists SGHTA and FQGTGA. The germline ends are 12 bases apart after V is trimmed by 3 bases and J by 1 base.

Broader findings and caveats from the paper: Only peripheral blood was studied, because thyroid tissue, the primary lesion, was inaccessible. The small sample size was acknowledged by the authors as a limitation that may reduce accuracy. A larger number of public clonotypes was shared among persistent patients (about 2,700) than among newly diagnosed patients (approximately 930). Sequencing and analysis were limited to the TCR beta chain. TRBV28, TRBJ1-2 and TRBJ2-5 were preferentially used in persistent disease, while TRBV20-1 and TRBJ2-1 were favored in newly diagnosed disease. Lower TCR Shannon entropy and fewer highly expanded clones were observed in persistent Graves' disease patients than in newly diagnosed patients, which suggested clonal expansion.

The receptor was derived from a female donor with Graves disease. The V and J segments used are TRBV7-3 and TRBJ2-5; the D gene identity is not certain. The sequences come from peripheral blood mononuclear cells (PBMCs), collected when the disease was refractory, from a patient treated with antithyroid drugs. DNA sequence: TGTGCCAGCAGCTTCCGCTCAGGACCCCAAGAGACCCAGTACTTC. It is translated as CASSFRSGPQETQYF.